The 25 T cell receptor beta chains in this list originate from one sample, sequenced in a study of CD8+ T cells in alopecia areata. Reverse transcription of extracted RNA yielded cDNA, which provided the sequencing template. Produced via immunoSEQ multiplex PCR; TCRdb's table is partial and in-frame only. The sample includes 150,000 to 200,000 clones, 55% to 65% of them seen just once. Sequencing was performed on CD4+ T cells sorted from blood. The receptors stem from a human donor in good health.

This rearrangement joins TRBV30 to TRBJ1-1; D possibly corresponds to TRBD1 (5 bases). Germline CDR1 reads GTSNPN; CDR2 reads SVGIG (reference sequence). Trimming removed 8 bases from V and 2 bases from J, with 9 bases in between. The CDR3 runs to 11 residues. The chain's CDR3 is CAGALNTEAFF. The CDR3 DNA is TGTGCCGGGGCCTTAAACACTGAAGCTTTCTTT.

V and J are TRBV11-2 and TRBJ2-2; D is tentatively TRBD1 or TRBD2 (5 bases each). With 6 bases removed from V and 6 bases from J, the gap between germline ends came to 26 bases. Per the germline V gene, CDR1 is SGHAT and CDR2 is FQNNGV. The CDR3 sequence is 18 residues long. The CDR3 sequence: CASRPLRRDLRQSGELFF. The CDR3 nucleotides read TGTGCCAGCAGGCCCCTCCGCAGGGACCTTAGACAATCCGGGGAGCTGTTTTTT.

The J gene is TRBJ2-1, the V gene TRBV19; TRBD2 matches 12 bases. This CDR3 is 16 amino acids long. The ends lost 5 bases at V and 10 bases at J; junction bases unmatched: 12. The germline gives CDR1 LNHDA, CDR2 SQIVND (reference sequence). CDR3 DNA sequence: TGTGCCAGTAGTCATCGGACTAGCGGGGCCGCCGGGGAGCAGTTCTTC. Amino acid sequence: CASSHRTSGAAGEQFF.

In this sample, this clone is medium-sized. The V and J genes are TRBV27 and TRBJ1-5; D possibly corresponds to TRBD1 (6 bases). The CDR3 spans 15 residues. V lost 5 bases and J lost 2, with 13 bases in between. Germline V gene data show CDR1 as MNHEY and CDR2 as SMNVEV (reference sequence). CDR3 DNA: TGTGCCAGCAGTCGCCTGGACAGAGGCAATCAGCCCCAGCATTTT. It is translated as CASSRLDRGNQPQHF.

The chain links TRBV5-4 to TRBJ1-1; D possibly corresponds to TRBD1 (6 bases). The CDR3 runs to 15 residues. V lost 4 bases to trimming and J lost 3 bases, with 16 bases between them. In germline, CDR1 is SGHNT, CDR2 YYREEE (reference sequence). The CDR3 protein is CASSPLGQKDTEAFF. The CDR3 DNA sequence: TGTGCCAGCAGCCCCCTCGGACAGAAGGACACTGAAGCTTTCTTT.

V usage is TRBV29-1 and J usage is TRBJ2-7, with TRBD2 matching 7 bases. CDR1 SQVTM and CDR2 ANQGSEA come from the germline V gene. After removal of 6 bases from V and 0 bases from J, the junction contained 8 bases not matched to a gene. The CDR3 extends over 14 amino acids. CDR3 in amino acids: CSVKAGLSSYEQYF. The CDR3 nucleotides read TGCAGCGTCAAAGCGGGACTGAGCTCCTACGAGCAGTACTTC.

This chain links TRBV18 with TRBJ2-1, with D unclear. The CDR3 length is 12 residues. Trimming left V 4 bases short and J 8 bases short, with 9 bases between. Germline CDR1 reads KGHSH; CDR2 reads LQKENI. CDR3 region: CASSLISHEQFF. In nucleotides, the CDR3 is TGTGCCAGCTCACTCATTTCCCATGAGCAGTTCTTC. Using reference TRBV18 and TRBJ2-1 for the parts outside the CDR3, the full variable domain is NAGVMQNPRHLVRRRGQEARLRCSPMKGHSHVYWYRQLPEEGLKFMVYLQKENIIDESGMPKERFSAEFPKEGPSILRIQQVVRGDSAAYFCASSLISHEQFFGPGTRLTVL.

CDR3 sequence reads: CASSLGQGNNEQYF. As DNA, the CDR3 is TGTGCCAGCAGCTTGGGGCAGGGTAATAACGAGCAGTACTTC. The chain couples TRBV5-4 to TRBJ2-7, with a weak D call TRBD1 (5 bases). V was trimmed by 0 bases and J by 5 bases, leaving 12 bases between them. The germline V gene has CDR1 SGHNT and CDR2 YYREEE (reference sequence). The length of the CDR3 is 14 residues.

In its sample, this clone was seen a few times. The chain carries TRBV2 and TRBJ2-3, with 12 bases lining up with TRBD2. The CDR3 runs 15 residues. V dropped 6 bases and J dropped 4; count of bases not matched to a gene: 5. Per germline, CDR1 SNHLY and CDR2 FYNNEI. CDR3 loop: CASRNLAGGPDTQYF. The CDR3 DNA reads TGTGCCAGCAGGAACCTAGCGGGAGGGCCAGATACGCAGTATTTT.

A few counts support this clone. This rearrangement joins TRBV28 to TRBJ1-3; tentative D call: TRBD1 (5 bases). CDR3 length: 14 amino acids. Looked up from germline, CDR1 is MDHEN and CDR2 is SYDVKM. Trimming removed 5 bases from V and 7 bases from J, with 15 bases in between. CDR3 amino acids: CASSPRMGRNTIYF. Here the CDR3 DNA reads TGTGCCAGCAGTCCCCGAATGGGACGGAACACCATATATTTT.

This clone came up a few times. The chain has TRBV29-1 and TRBJ2-7, with D possibly TRBD1 on 5 matching bases. Germline CDR1 is SQVTM and CDR2 is ANQGSEA. The CDR3 spans 14 residues. The germline V and J ends were trimmed by 7 bases and 7 bases, with 23 bases remaining between them. CDR3 in amino acids: CSGKKGAATTEQYF. DNA of the CDR3: TGCAGCGGGAAAAAAGGGGCAGCTACTACGGAGCAGTACTTC.

This clone was observed a few times. The V and J genes are TRBV11-2 and TRBJ2-3; TRBD1 agrees at 8 bases. J gave up 1 base and V 5 bases, and 5 bases lay outside the gene matches. The CDR3 runs 15 residues. CDR1 is SGHAT, CDR2 FQNNGV, per germline. CDR3: CASSNQGARTDTQYF. The CDR3 DNA reads TGTGCCAGCAGCAATCAGGGGGCTCGCACAGATACGCAGTATTTT.

Only a few counts were recorded for this clone. V is TRBV27 and J is TRBJ1-5, with no clear D. This CDR3 is built from 12 residues. The V gene lost 5 bases and the J gene lost 7 bases, with 9 bases spanning the gap. CDR1 is MNHEY, CDR2 SMNVEV, per germline (reference sequence). CDR3 amino acids: CASSRPGQPQHF. The DNA for the CDR3 is TGTGCCAGCAGTCGCCCAGGACAGCCCCAGCATTTT.

The chain combines TRBV6-1 with TRBJ2-7; the match to TRBD2 covers 9 bases. Trimming cost V 2 bases and J 0 bases; bases outside gene matches: 2. Per the germline V gene, CDR1 is MNHNS and CDR2 is SASEGT. CDR3 size: 15 residues. The CDR3 protein is CASSELAGSSYEQYF. The DNA of the CDR3 is TGTGCCAGCAGTGAACTAGCGGGGAGCTCCTACGAGCAGTACTTC.

DNA of the CDR3: TGTGCCACCAGCAGCGGTTACAATGAGCAGTTCTTC. Translating gives CATSSGYNEQFF. The chain joins TRBV15 to TRBJ2-1; the D is unclear. CDR3 length equals 12 residues. The germline V gene has CDR1 LNHNV and CDR2 YYDKDF (reference sequence). Trimming took off 3 bases at V and 4 bases at J, with 4 bases between the two ends.

The chain recombines TRBV28 with TRBJ2-5; D not resolved. The germline V gene has CDR1 MDHEN and CDR2 SYDVKM. V lost 3 bases to trimming and J lost 2 bases, with 10 bases between them. The length of the CDR3 is 14 residues. The CDR3 loop reads CASSLGQVQETQYF. CDR3 sequence (DNA): TGTGCCAGCAGTTTGGGTCAGGTACAAGAGACCCAGTACTTC. The variable domain in full, with the rest retrieved from reference TRBV28 and TRBJ2-5, is DVKVTQSSRYLVKRTGEKVFLECVQDMDHENMFWYRQDPGLGLRLIYFSYDVKMKEKGDIPEGYSVSREKKERFSLILESASTNQTSMYLCASSLGQVQETQYFGPGTRLLVL.

This clone was picked up many times. V and J are TRBV7-2 and TRBJ2-3; D unresolved. CDR3 length: 12 amino acids. V lost 0 bases to trimming and J lost 8 bases, with 6 bases between them. In germline, CDR1 is SGHTA, CDR2 FQGNSA. The CDR3: CASSLALGTQYF. CDR3 coding DNA: TGTGCCAGCAGCTTAGCCCTTGGTACGCAGTATTTT.

The rearrangement links TRBV5-1 to TRBJ2-7, with D tentatively TRBD1 (5 bases). The CDR3 is made up of 12 amino acids. Germline V gene lookup returns CDR1 SGHRS and CDR2 YFSETQ. Trimming pared 0 bases from V and 6 bases from J, leaving 7 bases between. The CDR3 loop is CASSLVGVEQYF. As DNA, the CDR3 is TGCGCCAGCAGCTTGGTAGGGGTCGAGCAGTACTTC.

The chain recombines TRBV5-1 with TRBJ2-3; TRBD2 is a possible D gene (5 bases). The germline V and J ends were trimmed by 2 bases and 3 bases, with 16 bases remaining between them. Germline CDR1 is SGHRS and CDR2 is YFSETQ. The CDR3 contains 16 residues. Here the CDR3 DNA reads TGCGCCAGCAGCTTAGGGCGGGTCCAGTCAACAGATACGCAGTATTTT. This translates into CASSLGRVQSTDTQYF. Looking up the rest from reference TRBV5-1 and TRBJ2-3 gives the full variable domain: KAGVTQTPRYLIKTRGQQVTLSCSPISGHRSVSWYQQTPGQGLQFLFEYFSETQRNKGNFPGRFSGRQFSNSRSEMNVSTLELGDSALYLCASSLGRVQSTDTQYFGPGTRLTVL.

This clone has a handful of counts. V gene TRBV18 combines with J gene TRBJ1-1; tentatively, D is TRBD1 (6 bases). Germline CDR1 reads KGHSH; CDR2 reads LQKENI. CDR3 length: 14 residues. The ends were cut back, 3 bases at V and 3 bases at J, with 11 bases in the middle. CDR3 sequence (DNA): TGTGCCAGCTCACCGCGGTCAGGGGACACTGAAGCTTTCTTT. It codes for CASSPRSGDTEAFF.

The V and J genes are TRBV15 and TRBJ2-5, with TRBD1 as a possible D gene (6 bases). Germline CDR1 and CDR2: LNHNV and YYDKDF (reference sequence). CDR3 size: 15 residues. Trimming removed 1 base at V and 3 bases at J, with 12 bases between. CDR3 loop: CATSRAGPGEETQYF. DNA for the CDR3: TGTGCCACCAGCAGAGCGGGCCCAGGGGAAGAGACCCAGTACTTC.

The chain couples TRBV18 to TRBJ1-5, with D perhaps TRBD1 (6 bases). The V gene's germline CDR1 is KGHSH and CDR2 LQKENI. Between the trimmed V and J ends, which lost 6 bases and 2 bases, there was a span of 11 bases. This CDR3 has 14 amino acids. CDR3 nucleotide sequence: TGTGCCAGCTCGGCGGGGGCCGGCAATCAGCCCCAGCATTTT. Its translation is CASSAGAGNQPQHF.

The chain links TRBV29-1 to TRBJ2-7; TRBD2 matches at 13 bases. V trimming: 6 bases; J trimming: 3 bases; junction bases outside the gene matches: 5. Germline CDR1 reads SQVTM; CDR2 reads ANQGSEA. The CDR3 sequence is 14 residues long. The CDR3 bases are TGCAGCGTAAGTGGACTAGCGGGAGTCTACGAGCAGTACTTC. Its protein product is CSVSGLAGVYEQYF.

The chain is built from TRBV2 and TRBJ2-1, with D hard to call. The CDR3 loop spans 15 amino acids. The V gene lost 5 bases and the J gene lost 0 bases, with 11 bases spanning the gap. CDR1 is SNHLY and CDR2 is FYNNEI in the germline V gene. CDR3 nucleotide sequence: TGTGCCAGCAGTCGTAGCAGACGCTCCTACAATGAGCAGTTCTTC. This translates into CASSRSRRSYNEQFF.

CDR3 sequence reads: CASSLVIGTGTDYGYTF. CDR3 DNA sequence: TGTGCCAGCAGCTTGGTTATCGGGACAGGGACCGACTATGGCTACACCTTC. V and J are TRBV5-6 and TRBJ1-2; 9 bases line up with TRBD1. In germline, CDR1 is SGHDT, CDR2 YYEEEE. This CDR3 region has 17 residues. The trim removed 0 bases at V and 3 bases at J, leaving 9 bases unmatched.